The 10 T cell receptor beta chains given below trace back to one sample, sequenced in a study of immune heterogeneity within non-small cell lung tumors. Multiplex PCR (32 V and 13 J primers) was used to amplify the TCR beta CDR3. TCRdb reprocessed the multiplex PCR reads via MiXCR and lists one record per CDR3 protein. The table has around 5,000 distinct CDR3 sequences, around 33% seen once. Template input was genomic DNA from bulk tumor (approximately 640 ng per sample). Several biopsies were collected from each primary tumor during surgery. They were spaced as far apart as possible within the tumor mass. Newly diagnosed with untreated non-small cell lung cancer, the patients underwent curative surgery. The sample consisted of lung tumor tissue. All receptors come from a woman aged 50 to 60 with non-small cell lung cancer.

In this sample, this clonotype is medium-sized. This chain links TRBV19 with TRBJ1-2; TRBD1 is a possible D gene (5 bases). Germline CDR1 and CDR2: LNHDA and SQIVND (reference sequence). V lost 6 bases and J lost 3, with 14 bases in between. The CDR3 has 14 residues. CDR3 sequence: CASSFWRDDYGYTF. CDR3 coding DNA: TGTGCCAGTAGCTTTTGGAGGGACGACTATGGCTACACCTTC.

As regards this clonotype: A much larger clone lies a single base off, so this may be a read error. The chain uses TRBV28 and TRBJ2-7, with TRBD2 matching 7 bases. The CDR3 has 16 amino acids. Germline trimming cut 5 bases from V and 0 bases from J; bases unmatched to any gene: 10. From germline, CDR1 is MDHEN and CDR2 SYDVKM. The CDR3 reads CASSRWAGVSSYEQYF. The DNA for the CDR3 is TGTGCCAGCAGTCGCTGGGCGGGGGTGAGCTCCTACGAGCAGTACTTC. Combining the CDR3 with reference TRBV28 and TRBJ2-7 gives the whole variable domain DVKVTQSSRYLVKRTGEKVFLECVQDMDHENMFWYRQDPGLGLRLIYFSYDVKMKEKGDIPEGYSVSREKKERFSLILESASTNQTSMYLCASSRWAGVSSYEQYFGPGTRLTVT.

Notes on this clonotype: One end of the junction varies from germline; a read error may be responsible. V gene TRBV6-2 or TRBV6-3 combines with J gene TRBJ1-1; D is uncertain. The germline gives CDR1 MNHEY, CDR2 SVGEGT. This CDR3 comprises 13 residues. In nucleotides, the CDR3 is TGCGCCAGCAGTGACACCTTGAAAACTGAAGCTTTCTTT. This translates into CASSDTLKTEAFF.

By share, this clonotype ranks as medium-sized (0.01 to 0.1%). This chain joins TRBV20-1 and TRBJ1-1; TRBD1 agrees at 9 bases. Germline CDR1 is DFQATT and CDR2 is SNEGSKA (reference sequence). The CDR3 consists of 13 residues. The trim removed 7 bases at V and 1 base at J, leaving 4 bases unmatched. The CDR3 spells CSEGGQGNTEAFF. The CDR3, as DNA: TGCAGTGAGGGGGGACAGGGGAACACTGAAGCTTTCTTT.

Comment on this clonotype: A much larger clone is a single base away; this may be a read error. The chain combines TRBV20-1 with TRBJ2-7; 8 positions agree with TRBD2. J lost 7 bases, V lost 5 bases, and 7 bases had no gene match. Germline assignment: CDR1 DFQATT and CDR2 SNEGSKA (reference sequence). CDR3 size: 12 residues. CDR3 DNA: TGCAGTGCTTCCCGGGGGGGCAAAGAGCAGTACTTC. Its protein product is CSASRGGKEQYF.

This clonotype is a singleton in its sample. This chain joins TRBV18 and TRBJ2-7; D is ambiguous. The CDR3 is made up of 11 amino acids. The V end lost 5 bases, the J end lost 7 bases, and 9 bases lay between the germline ends. From germline, CDR1 is KGHSH and CDR2 LQKENI. CDR3 DNA sequence: TGTGCCAGCTCATTACGGCATGAGCAGTACTTC. Protein: CASSLRHEQYF.

In this sample, this clonotype is medium-sized. The chain employs TRBV27 and TRBJ2-7; tentatively, D is TRBD2 (6 bases). V lost 6 bases and J lost 6, with 21 bases in between. This CDR3 spans 15 amino acids. Looked up from germline, CDR1 is MNHEY and CDR2 is SMNVEV (reference sequence). This chain's CDR3 is CASRAITGEFGEQYF. The DNA of the CDR3 is TGTGCCAGCAGAGCAATAACGGGGGAGTTCGGCGAGCAGTACTTC.

V gene TRBV5-1 combines with J gene TRBJ2-2; 7 bases are a match to TRBD1. Germline-derived CDR1 and CDR2 are SGHRS and YFSETQ. V gave up 6 bases and J gave up 0 bases; unmatched junction bases: 2. This CDR3 contains 14 residues. CDR3 nucleotide sequence: TGCGCCAGCAAGGGGGCAACGAACACCGGGGAGCTGTTTTTT. As protein: CASKGATNTGELFF.

In this sample, this clonotype is medium-sized. This chain uses TRBV2 with TRBJ2-7, with TRBD2 matching over 8 bases. Germline V gene lookup returns CDR1 SNHLY and CDR2 FYNNEI. The V segment lost 4 bases and the J segment 1 base; nucleotides outside the gene matches: 3. CDR3 size: 14 residues. For the CDR3, the DNA is TGTGCCAGCAGTGTACTAGCGGTTTCCTACGAGCAGTACTTC. It yields the protein CASSVLAVSYEQYF.

By sample fraction, this clonotype is medium-sized. The chain joins TRBV6-2 or TRBV6-3 to TRBJ1-5; D possibly corresponds to TRBD1 (6 bases). This CDR3 contains 16 residues. Trimming removed 5 bases at V and 6 bases at J, with 20 bases between. Per the germline V gene, CDR1 is MNHEY and CDR2 is SVGEGT. Here the CDR3 DNA reads TGTGCCAGCAGTACTCCATACGGGACAAGCCTTCAGCCCCAGCATTTT. Its translation is CASSTPYGTSLQPQHF.